This entry lists 22 T cell receptor beta chains sequenced from one sample in a study of CD8 T cells in ankylosing spondylitis. TCRdb fed the 5' RACE reads into MiXCR, producing one record per CDR3 protein. The table shows 750,000 to 850,000 distinct CDR3 sequences, with about 11% occurring only once. General study findings and limits: A TCR beta motif made of fewer than ten highly homologous variants seemed typical of ankylosing spondylitis blood.

Their antigens remain unidentified. Specimen: blood, either unsorted or a sorted T cell fraction (not recorded which). These receptor sequences come from a male donor with ankylosing spondylitis.

This clonotype was seen a handful of times. The chain couples TRBV20-1 to TRBJ2-7; D is unclear. Trimming took off 6 bases at V and 1 base at J, with 19 bases between the two ends. CDR1 and CDR2 from the germline V gene are DFQATT and SNEGSKA (reference sequence). The length of the CDR3 is 15 residues. The CDR3 here is CSATHPRSFSYEQYF. The CDR3 nucleotides read TGCAGTGCCACCCACCCAAGGAGTTTTTCCTACGAGCAGTACTTC.

This clonotype occurred many times. The chain links TRBV7-9 to TRBJ1-5; D unclear. The V end was cut by 1 base, the J end by 5 bases, with 6 bases between. The CDR3 loop spans 13 amino acids. Germline lookup yields CDR1 SEHNR and CDR2 FQNEAQ (reference sequence). CDR3 in amino acids: CASSLGFHQPQHF. The CDR3 nucleotides read TGTGCCAGCAGCTTAGGCTTCCATCAGCCCCAGCATTTT.

The chain recombines TRBV29-1 with TRBJ1-1; no clear D gene. The CDR3 sequence is 14 residues long. Trimming stripped 1 base from V and 2 bases from J, with 11 bases between. Germline assignment: CDR1 SQVTM and CDR2 ANQGSEA. CDR3 nucleotides: TGCAGCGTTGAAGGATTTCGAGTAAACACTGAAGCTTTCTTT. Residues: CSVEGFRVNTEAFF.

This chain links TRBV29-1 with TRBJ2-7; tentatively, D is TRBD2 (6 bases). The germline V and J ends were trimmed by 4 bases and 4 bases, with 20 bases remaining between them. The CDR3 length is 15 residues. The germline V gene has CDR1 SQVTM and CDR2 ANQGSEA. The CDR3 DNA is TGCAGCGTTGGGTATGCGGGACGCAAGAAATACGAGCAGTACTTC. Its protein product is CSVGYAGRKKYEQYF.

This clonotype was found many times. This chain joins TRBV20-1 and TRBJ2-7; no clear D. Trimming removed 2 bases from V and 6 bases from J, with 14 bases in between. The CDR3 has 13 amino acids. The germline V gene encodes CDR1 DFQATT and CDR2 SNEGSKA (reference sequence). CDR3 in DNA: TGCAGTGCTAGATTCGGGCTTTGGGGCGAGCAGTACTTC. Translated: CSARFGLWGEQYF.

This clonotype was detected only a few times. The CDR3 here is CSAQARGGYTF. In nucleotides, the CDR3 is TGCAGTGCTCAGGCCCGGGGTGGCTACACCTTC. The chain recombines TRBV20-1 with TRBJ1-2, with D hard to call. Trimming shortened V by 5 bases and J by 7 bases, and 11 bases separated the two germline ends. CDR1 and CDR2 (germline): DFQATT, SNEGSKA (reference sequence). The CDR3 has 11 amino acids.

This clonotype was recorded a few times. The chain employs TRBV12-3 or TRBV12-4 and TRBJ2-2, with D perhaps matching TRBD1 (5 bases). The V end lost 6 bases, the J end lost 4 bases, and 15 bases lay between the germline ends. The CDR3 spans 15 residues. CDR3: CASSPAGYGTGELFF. The CDR3 DNA sequence: TGTGCCAGCAGCCCAGCAGGGTATGGCACCGGGGAGCTGTTTTTT.

This clonotype was seen repeatedly, ten times or more. V is TRBV5-1 and J is TRBJ1-2, with 9 bases matching TRBD1. J was trimmed by 3 bases and V by 4 bases; bases with no gene match: 4. CDR3 size: 14 residues. CDR1 and CDR2 from the germline V gene are SGHRS and YFSETQ. The CDR3 DNA reads TGCGCCAGCAGCCCGGGACAGGGATACTATGGCTACACCTTC. It is translated as CASSPGQGYYGYTF.

This clonotype has ten or more counts. This rearrangement joins TRBV7-2 to TRBJ1-1; D might be TRBD1 (5 bases). The V end was cut by 5 bases, the J end by 0 bases, with 16 bases between. The CDR3 is 16 amino acids. CDR1 and CDR2 (germline): SGHTA, FQGNSA. The CDR3 loop is CASSRQPLLMNTEAFF. CDR3 nucleotides: TGTGCCAGCAGCCGACAGCCTCTTCTCATGAACACTGAAGCTTTCTTT.

V is TRBV5-1 and J is TRBJ2-3; D call uncertain. CDR1 is SGHRS and CDR2 is YFSETQ in the germline V gene. CDR3 length: 18 residues. V was clipped by 0 bases and J by 1 base, with 18 bases between them. The CDR3, as DNA: TGCGCCAGCAGCTTGGTTGTCTTGGCAAGAGGACGCACAGATACGCAGTATTTT. It codes for CASSLVVLARGRTDTQYF. Together with reference TRBV5-1 and TRBJ2-3, the CDR3 gives the full variable domain: KAGVTQTPRYLIKTRGQQVTLSCSPISGHRSVSWYQQTPGQGLQFLFEYFSETQRNKGNFPGRFSGRQFSNSRSEMNVSTLELGDSALYLCASSLVVLARGRTDTQYFGPGTRLTVL.

A few counts support this clonotype. This rearrangement joins TRBV4-3 to TRBJ2-4, with 8 bases lining up with TRBD1. CDR3 size: 15 residues. Germline V gene sequence: CDR1 LGHNA, CDR2 YSLEER. V lost 1 base and J lost 6; bases outside the gene matches: 5. The CDR3 coding sequence is TGCGCCAGCAGCCAAGTGGCAGGGGGCGCAAACATTCAGTACTTC. Encoded protein: CASSQVAGGANIQYF.

Only a few counts were recorded for this clonotype. The rearrangement uses TRBV24-1 and TRBJ2-7, with 9 nucleotides matching TRBD1. V shed 4 bases and J 5 bases; nucleotides not matched to a gene: 11. Germline CDR1 and CDR2: KGHDR and SFDVKD. CDR3 length equals 16 residues. The CDR3: CATSEPPGTGQNEQYF. DNA for the CDR3: TGTGCCACCAGTGAGCCCCCCGGGACAGGGCAAAACGAGCAGTACTTC.

This clonotype came up a few times. This rearrangement joins TRBV6-1 to TRBJ2-7; D may correspond to TRBD1 or TRBD2 (5 bases each). Germline values: CDR1 MNHNS, CDR2 SASEGT. V was clipped by 8 bases and J by 0 bases, with 11 bases between them. This CDR3 comprises 13 residues. In DNA, the CDR3 is TGTGCCAGCTGGGGGACGGACTCCTACGAGCAGTACTTC. Amino acid sequence: CASWGTDSYEQYF.

At least ten counts were recorded for this clonotype. The chain uses TRBV7-2 and TRBJ2-1; no clear D gene. This CDR3 comprises 15 residues. The ends were cut back, 2 bases at V and 7 bases at J, with 15 bases in the middle. Germline assignment: CDR1 SGHTA and CDR2 FQGNSA. CDR3 nucleotide sequence: TGTGCCAGCAGCTTAAGGTACCGCGAATGGAATGAGCAGTTCTTC. Translation gives CASSLRYREWNEQFF. Drawing the rest from reference TRBV7-2 and TRBJ2-1, the complete variable domain is GAGVSQSPSNKVTEKGKDVELRCDPISGHTALYWYRQSLGQGLEFLIYFQGNSAPDKSGLPSDRFSAERTGGSVSTLTIQRTQQEDSAVYLCASSLRYREWNEQFFGPGTRLTVL.

This clonotype has just a few counts. The chain combines TRBV4-1 with TRBJ2-3; 8 nucleotides align to TRBD1. Germline V gene data show CDR1 as MGHRA and CDR2 as YSYEKL. The trim removed 0 bases at V and 2 bases at J, leaving 13 bases unmatched. This CDR3 spans 19 amino acids. The CDR3 is CASSQDRYKGQVNTDTQYF. CDR3 coding DNA: TGCGCCAGCAGCCAAGATCGGTATAAGGGACAGGTAAACACAGATACGCAGTATTTT.

This chain uses TRBV20-1 with TRBJ2-5; D possibly corresponds to TRBD1 (6 bases). The germline V gene encodes CDR1 DFQATT and CDR2 SNEGSKA (reference sequence). The CDR3 length is 14 residues. V lost 6 bases, J lost 4 bases, and 18 bases lay in between. The CDR3: CSAGGVGGGETQYF. The CDR3 DNA reads as TGCAGTGCAGGGGGAGTAGGGGGTGGAGAGACCCAGTACTTC.

V and J are TRBV20-1 and TRBJ2-1; D tentatively reads TRBD1 or TRBD2 (5 bases each). Germline CDR1 DFQATT, CDR2 SNEGSKA (reference sequence). V lost 0 bases and J 0 bases, leaving 21 bases between the germline ends. The CDR3 totals 19 residues. The CDR3 here is CSARDFYSQGRGSYNEQFF. CDR3 coding DNA: TGCAGTGCTAGAGATTTCTACAGTCAGGGTCGGGGCTCCTACAATGAGCAGTTCTTC.

This clonotype was detected only a few times. The chain combines TRBV2 with TRBJ2-7, with 12 bases lining up with TRBD2. CDR3 length: 15 amino acids. The germline V gene encodes CDR1 SNHLY and CDR2 FYNNEI. V trimming: 8 bases; J trimming: 9 bases; junction bases outside the gene matches: 14. This chain's CDR3 is CASLVPLAGGPGQYF. DNA for the CDR3: TGTGCCAGCCTTGTCCCTCTAGCGGGGGGGCCAGGGCAGTACTTC.

This clonotype was found many times. The rearrangement uses TRBV6-1 and TRBJ2-1; D uncertain. CDR1 MNHNS and CDR2 SASEGT come from the germline V gene. Trimming removed 5 bases from V and 3 bases from J, with 14 bases in between. This CDR3 has 15 amino acids. The CDR3 here is CASSNRSPFYNEQFF. In nucleotides, the CDR3 is TGTGCCAGCAGTAATCGTTCCCCCTTCTACAATGAGCAGTTCTTC.

The genes are TRBV20-1 and TRBJ2-7; D might be TRBD1 or TRBD2, each matching 6 bases. Germline V CDR1 and CDR2: DFQATT, SNEGSKA (reference sequence). This CDR3 comprises 13 residues. V lost 6 bases and J 4 bases, leaving 16 bases between the germline ends. The DNA for the CDR3 is TGCAGTGCCCCCACCCGGAGGGGGTACGAGCAGTACTTC. This encodes CSAPTRRGYEQYF.

This clonotype was detected only a few times. V and J are TRBV20-1 and TRBJ2-5; unclear D gene. CDR3 size: 14 residues. CDR1 is DFQATT and CDR2 is SNEGSKA in the germline V gene (reference sequence). The V gene lost 4 bases and the J gene lost 4 bases, with 16 bases spanning the gap. CDR3 loop: CSAIVSGLRETQYF. CDR3 DNA: TGCAGTGCTATCGTATCGGGCCTCCGAGAGACCCAGTACTTC.

V and J are TRBV20-1 and TRBJ2-7; D unresolved. This CDR3 is 15 amino acids long. The germline gives CDR1 DFQATT, CDR2 SNEGSKA (reference sequence). Between the trimmed V and J ends, which lost 5 bases and 6 bases, there was a span of 23 bases. The CDR3 spells CSAVGSALDKGEQYF. The CDR3 DNA is TGCAGTGCTGTAGGGTCCGCTTTGGATAAGGGCGAGCAGTACTTC.